The subject of this entry is one T cell receptor beta chain. The CDR3 runs 13 residues. CDR1 MNHEY and CDR2 SVGAGI come from the germline V gene. V dropped 5 bases and J dropped 5 bases, with 12 bases sitting between them. The source of the sample is a study of shared clonotypes between healthy human individuals. Investigators spread the genomic DNA of each subset evenly over several immunoSEQ plates. Measured with immunoSEQ multiplex PCR; TCRdb has only the in-frame clones, and not every one. The table records about 1 million clones, around 76% of them present only once. The chain uses TRBV6-5 and TRBJ1-2; TRBD1 might be the D (6 bases). Sequenced input: memory CD4+ T cells sorted from blood. Subset reported: CD45RA-negative fraction. The TCR originated in a man younger than 35 in good health. CDR3 in DNA: TGTGCCAGCAGTGCAGGACAGATTTATGGCTACACCTTC. This codes for CASSAGQIYGYTF.